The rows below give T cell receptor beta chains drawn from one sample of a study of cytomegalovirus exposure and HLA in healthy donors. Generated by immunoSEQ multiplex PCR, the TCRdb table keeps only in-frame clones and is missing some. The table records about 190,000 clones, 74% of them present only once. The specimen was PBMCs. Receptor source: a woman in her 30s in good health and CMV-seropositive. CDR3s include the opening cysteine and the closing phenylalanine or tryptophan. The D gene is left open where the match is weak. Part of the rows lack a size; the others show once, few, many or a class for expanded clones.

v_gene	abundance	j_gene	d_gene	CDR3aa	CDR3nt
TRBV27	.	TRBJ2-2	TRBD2	CASSSGLAGNTGELFF	TGTGCCAGCAGTTCCGGACTAGCGGGGAACACCGGGGAGCTGTTTTTT
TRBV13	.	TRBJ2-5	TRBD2	CASSLGGRAGETQYF	TGTGCCAGCAGCTTAGGCGGGAGGGCGGGGGAGACCCAGTACTTC
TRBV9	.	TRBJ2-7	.	CASSVGGAGYEQYF	TGTGCCAGCAGCGTGGGGGGAGCCGGGTACGAGCAGTACTTC
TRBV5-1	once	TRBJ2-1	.	CASSLGGLSSYNEQFF	TGCGCCAGCAGCTTGGGGGGGCTCAGCTCCTACAATGAGCAGTTCTTC
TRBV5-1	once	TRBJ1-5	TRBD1	CASSPTGGPNQPQHF	TGCGCCAGCAGTCCGACAGGGGGCCCTAATCAGCCCCAGCATTTT
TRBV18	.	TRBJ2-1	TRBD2	CASSPPGLGGRMVEQFF	TGTGCCAGCTCACCACCTGGGTTGGGCGGGAGAATGGTTGAGCAGTTCTTC
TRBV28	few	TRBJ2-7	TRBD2	CASSLRTSGKNEQYF	TGTGCCAGCAGTCTTCGGACTAGCGGGAAGAACGAGCAGTACTTC
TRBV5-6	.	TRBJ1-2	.	CASSGGLNLGGGYTF	TGTGCCAGCAGCGGAGGGCTGAACTTGGGGGGAGGCTACACCTTC
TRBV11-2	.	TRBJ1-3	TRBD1	CASSLATGGGGNTIYF	TGTGCCAGCAGCTTGGCCACAGGGGGAGGTGGAAACACCATATATTTT
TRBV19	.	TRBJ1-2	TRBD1	CASCNPGTGSSCGYTF	TGTGCCAGTTGCAACCCCGGGACAGGGTCCTCCTGTGGCTACACCTTC
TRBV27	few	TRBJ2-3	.	CASSFGTYTDTQYF	TGTGCCAGCAGTTTCGGGACTTACACAGATACGCAGTATTTT
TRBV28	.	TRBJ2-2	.	CASSYRQGRTGELFF	TGTGCCAGCAGTTATCGGCAGGGTAGAACCGGGGAGCTGTTTTTT
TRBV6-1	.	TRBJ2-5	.	CASSEQGQETQYF	TGTGCCAGCAGTGAGCAGGGACAAGAGACCCAGTACTTC
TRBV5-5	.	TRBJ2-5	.	CASSVDSQETQYF	TGTGCCAGCAGCGTGGACAGCCAAGAGACCCAGTACTTC
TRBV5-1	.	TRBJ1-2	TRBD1	CASSLNRGLDGYTF	TGCGCCAGCAGCTTGAACAGGGGGCTCGATGGCTACACCTTC
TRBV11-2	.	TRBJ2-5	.	CASSSPDSGETQYF	TGTGCCAGCAGTTCCCCAGACTCGGGAGAGACCCAGTACTTC
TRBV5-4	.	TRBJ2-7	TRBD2	CASSPYKAGGPYEQYF	TGTGCCAGCAGCCCCTACAAGGCGGGAGGGCCCTACGAGCAGTACTTC
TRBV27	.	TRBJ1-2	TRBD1	CASSFRTGSYGYTF	TGTGCCAGCAGTTTCCGGACAGGTTCCTATGGCTACACCTTC
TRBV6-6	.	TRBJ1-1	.	CASRDTADTEAFF	TGTGCCAGCCGGGACACCGCTGACACTGAAGCTTTCTTT
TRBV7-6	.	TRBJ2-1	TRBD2	CASSFRLAGVDEQFF	TGTGCCAGCAGCTTTCGACTAGCGGGAGTCGATGAGCAGTTCTTC
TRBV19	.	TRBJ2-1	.	CASSKGLPYWDEQFF	TGTGCCAGTAGCAAGGGACTCCCCTATTGGGATGAGCAGTTCTTC
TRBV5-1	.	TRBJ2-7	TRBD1	CASSTPDRGSYEQYF	TGCGCCAGCAGTACTCCGGACAGGGGCTCCTACGAGCAGTACTTC
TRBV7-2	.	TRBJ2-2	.	CASRAMLNTGELFF	TGTGCCAGCAGAGCGATGTTGAACACCGGGGAGCTGTTTTTT
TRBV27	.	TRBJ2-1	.	CASKFSGANEQFF	TGTGCCAGCAAGTTTAGCGGAGCGAATGAGCAGTTCTTC
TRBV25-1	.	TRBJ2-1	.	CASSEKVGLRSSYNEQFF	TGTGCCAGCAGTGAAAAGGTCGGACTGAGGAGCTCCTACAATGAGCAGTTCTTC
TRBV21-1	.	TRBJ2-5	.	CASSIWDNQETQYF	TGTGCCAGCAGCATTTGGGACAACCAAGAGACCCAGTACTTC
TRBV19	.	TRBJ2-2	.	CASSIGSTGELFF	TGTGCCAGTAGTATAGGGAGCACCGGGGAGCTGTTTTTT